This TCR beta chain was documented in a study of memory CD4+ T cells and cytomegalovirus serostatus (dated by TCRdb to about 2019). Context from the whole study: A total of around 35 healthy Belgian adults, of whom 9 were CMV seropositive and approximately 24 were CMV seronegative, were included in the cohort. The study sequenced CD4+ memory TCRbeta repertoires of a Belgian cohort with known cytomegalovirus serostatus to replicate a published TCR-based CMV serostatus classifier. The full study reports these points: For predicting CMV serostatus, the median bootstrapped AUC was about 0.95 using the original framework and almost 0.93 using a US-trained random forest. The results were interpreted as suggesting that the CMV-associated TCR signature is mostly present in the CD4+ memory repertoire. Unlike the original study, which covered naive and memory CD4+ and CD8+ populations, the Belgian study sequenced only CD4+CD45RO+ memory cells. The original-framework classifier achieved a median bootstrapped AUC of approximately 0.95 with a 95% CI of 0.76-1.00 on the Belgian cohort. Among the 164 previously reported CMV-associated TCRbeta sequences, some 62 showed up in the CD4+ memory repertoires, with each one found in between one and five individuals.

This clone has more than one count but fewer than ten. This clone's antigen is unknown. No base-level quality is on record; no much larger clone is a single base apart. Single viable CD3+CD4+CD8-CD45RO+ cells were sorted as memory CD4+ T cells on a FACSAria II. CMV serostatus was determined using a Roche Elecsys assay that detects serum IgG against CMV pp150, pp28, p38 and p52. Following thawing, total CD4+ T cells were enriched through positive selection using CD4 magnetic microbeads. Samples originated from another study that specifically interrogated the CD4+ T cell memory repertoire. Peripheral blood mononuclear cells were isolated and cryopreserved according to standard operating procedures, and serum was stored at -80 degrees C. CD3-PerCP (BW264/56), CD4-APC (RPA-T4), CD45RO-PE (UCHT1) and CD8-Pacific Orange (3B5) antibodies were used for staining, and non-viable cells were excluded with Sytox blue.

The Quick-DNA Microprep Kit was used to extract genomic DNA from the sorted cells. TCRbeta DNA was amplified with the immunoSEQ hsTCRbeta kit following the manufacturer's protocol. An Illumina MiSeq instrument was used to sequence the TCRbeta libraries. As for the original processing: Following removal of out-of-frame sequences, 2.3 million or so distinct TCRbeta sequences were retained, with an average of approximately 64,000 per individual. Each individual was scored using the number of 160 or so previously reported CMV-associated TCRbeta sequences that the individual carried and the total number of productive distinct TCRbeta sequences. A beta-binomial model was reimplemented in Python, and random forests from scikit-learn, run with default parameters, were trained on data from the US cohort. Classifier performance on the Belgian cohort was summarized as median AUC with percentile confidence intervals over 10,000 bootstrap iterations. TCRdb limited this immuneACCESS table to in-frame rearrangements with V and J called. A share of clones is missing; checked studies link under half to unresolved V genes, and the rest is unexplained. That table is the source of V, J and clone size, and D and trimming were worked out from the DNA. The sample table shows 35,000 to 55,000 clones, and about 78% are seen once. 0.9% to 0.95% of the sample is held by the ten biggest clonotypes.

The germline V gene encodes CDR1 LGHNA and CDR2 YNFKEQ. Including cysteine and phenylalanine, the CDR3 has 14 amino acids. Here the CDR3 DNA is all that survives: 42 bases in frame from base 1. The V and J ends are trimmed by 1 base and 0 bases, leaving 4 bases between them. Sequenced sample: memory CD4+ T cells from blood. The TCR originated in an adult in good health and CMV-seronegative. The chain is made from TRBV4-2 and TRBJ1-3, with the D gene uncertain. The CDR3 protein is CASSQAGSGNTIYF. At the DNA level, the sequence is TGTGCCAGCAGCCAAGCCGGCTCTGGAAACACCATATATTTT.